The present TCR beta chain was sequenced within a study of shared clonotypes between healthy human individuals (dated by TCRdb to the early 2020s). About the study as a whole: The cohort included three men and two women between 18 and 49 years of age. The study deeply sequenced blood TCR repertoires of about five healthy adults to estimate repertoire size and the extent of clonotype sharing between individuals. To increase sequencing depth and limit assay-specific biases, different laboratories used diverse techniques to prepare libraries and sequence TCR repertoires. Leukapheresis yielded between about 0.85 and 10 billion PBMCs per donor. For each donor, CD4 naive and CD4 memory were each run on three plates, CD8 naive on two plates, and CD8 memory on one plate. The paper's findings and limits, for the study overall: Rarefaction of sorted-subset datasets indicated incomplete sequencing despite the large sequencing depth. Sampling was restricted to blood, and TCR repertoires in tissues likely differ from the TCR repertoires found in blood. Pairwise subsampling indicated that sequencing depth was expected to affect the degree of clonotype sharing among donors. Approximately 5% of naive CD4, 3.5% of naive CD8, approximately 2% of memory CD4, and approximately 0.4% of memory CD8 clonotypes were shared across several donors. Higher generation probabilities were observed for clonotypes shared by all four sorted-subset donors than for non-shared clonotypes. Because the study included only a small number of donors, the genetic and exposure-history diversity represented was limited. Naive subsets generally had larger estimated clonotype richness than memory subsets did.

CDR3 length: 13 amino acids, cysteine to phenylalanine. CDR3 DNA only is kept here, 39 bases in frame from base 1. The junction shows trimming of 7 bases on V and 7 bases on J, plus 14 bases between the germline ends. CDR1 and CDR2 are read off the germline V gene as MDHEN and SYDVKM. Donors were healthy HIV-negative adults with no recently reported acute infections or vaccinations. All donors were Caucasian adults living in Nashville, Tennessee, USA. CD4+ T cells were enriched by magnetic negative selection; naive cells were then positively selected on CD45RA, and the negative fraction formed the memory subset. Blood was obtained by leukapheresis, after which PBMCs were separated by Ficoll-Histopaque density gradient centrifugation and cryopreserved in liquid nitrogen vapor phase. Analytical flow cytometry was used to check the purity and quantity of each magnetically sorted T cell population. From each sorted fraction, genomic DNA was isolated and quantified by UV absorbance on a Nanodrop 2000c.

Using the deep immunoSEQ assay, multiplex PCR amplified TCR CDR3 regions from genomic DNA. For each cell subset, the extracted genomic DNA was distributed evenly across all wells of several immunoSEQ 96-well plates, and each plate served as one replicate. Each replicate PCR for sorted subsets received about 200 ng genomic DNA, equal to tens of thousands of T cell genomes. Purified libraries were measured with a Qubit 3.0 fluorometer, size-checked on a Bioanalyzer 2100, and measured again with the KAPA Library Quantification kit. A separate single-read 150-cycle Illumina NextSeq 550 flow cell was used to sequence each immunoSEQ 96-well plate. Per the source publication's procedure: The immunoSEQ output contained only junctional sequences without quality scores, so filtering could not match that applied to full-length reads. Sequences were annotated with PyIR, a Python wrapper for IgBLAST v1.9, using IMGT germline references to assign V/J genes and CDR3. Reads with weak V/J assignments (E-value above 1e-6), missing CDR3, stop codons, out-of-frame junctions, or ambiguous translated residues were removed. V3J clonotypes were defined as sequences sharing the same inferred V gene, J gene, and CDR3 amino acid sequence. The percentage overlap between two repertoires was calculated by dividing the number of shared unique clonotypes by the size of the smaller repertoire. RTK rarefaction, the Chao1 estimator, and Recon v2.1 estimates of unobserved clonotypes were used to assess repertoire richness. For all TCRbeta clonotypes obtained by the gDNA method from several donors, generation probabilities were computed with OLGA. TCRdb mirrors the immuneACCESS table, restricted to in-frame sequences. Some clones are absent from its copies; in checked studies, under half trace to an unresolved V gene, and the reason for the others is unknown. V and J calls and clone size are those listed in that table; D and trimming were worked out from the DNA. The sample table holds about 2.3 million clones, of which approximately 90% were seen once. The top ten clones comprise about 0.36% of the sample.

Remarks on this clone: It lacks a known antigen. Base qualities were left out, and no much larger clone turns up one base away.

The chain is encoded by TRBV28 joined to TRBJ1-5, and TRBD1 may be the D gene, going by 5 matching bases. The sequenced sample was naive CD4+ T cells from PBMCs. Interpreted using the paper, the cell subset or site label stands for: CD45RA+ positively selected. The receptor was derived from a man aged 18 to 29 in good health. Some clones in this sample may be carry-over from other donors' samples. CDR3 protein: CASNQGPGQPQHF. The nucleotide sequence reads TGTGCCAGCAATCAGGGACCGGGACAGCCCCAGCATTTT.